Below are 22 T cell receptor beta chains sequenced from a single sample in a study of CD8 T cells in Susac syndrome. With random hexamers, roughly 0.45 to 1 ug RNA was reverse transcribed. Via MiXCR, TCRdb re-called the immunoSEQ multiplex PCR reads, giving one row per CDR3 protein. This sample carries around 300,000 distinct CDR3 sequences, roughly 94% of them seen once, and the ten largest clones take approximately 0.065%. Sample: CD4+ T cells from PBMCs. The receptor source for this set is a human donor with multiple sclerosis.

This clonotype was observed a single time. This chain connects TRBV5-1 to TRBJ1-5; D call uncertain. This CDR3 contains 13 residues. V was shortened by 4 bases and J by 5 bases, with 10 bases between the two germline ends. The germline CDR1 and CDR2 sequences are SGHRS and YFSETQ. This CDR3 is CASSQDGDQPQHF. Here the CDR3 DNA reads TGCGCCAGCAGCCAGGACGGGGATCAGCCCCAGCATTTT. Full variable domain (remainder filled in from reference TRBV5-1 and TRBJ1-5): KAGVTQTPRYLIKTRGQQVTLSCSPISGHRSVSWYQQTPGQGLQFLFEYFSETQRNKGNFPGRFSGRQFSNSRSEMNVSTLELGDSALYLCASSQDGDQPQHFGDGTRLSIL.

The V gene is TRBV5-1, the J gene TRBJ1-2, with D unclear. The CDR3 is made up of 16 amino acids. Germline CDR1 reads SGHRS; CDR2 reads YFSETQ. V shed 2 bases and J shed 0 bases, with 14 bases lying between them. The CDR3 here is CASSFPGVSANYGYTF. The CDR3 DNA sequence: TGCGCCAGCAGCTTCCCGGGTGTCTCTGCTAACTATGGCTACACCTTC.

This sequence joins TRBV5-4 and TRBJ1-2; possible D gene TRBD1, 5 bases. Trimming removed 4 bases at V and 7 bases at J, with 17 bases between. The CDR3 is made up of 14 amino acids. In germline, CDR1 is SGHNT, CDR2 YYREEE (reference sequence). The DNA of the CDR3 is TGTGCCAGCAGCGGAGTAGACAGCCCTAGTGGCTACACCTTC. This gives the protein CASSGVDSPSGYTF.

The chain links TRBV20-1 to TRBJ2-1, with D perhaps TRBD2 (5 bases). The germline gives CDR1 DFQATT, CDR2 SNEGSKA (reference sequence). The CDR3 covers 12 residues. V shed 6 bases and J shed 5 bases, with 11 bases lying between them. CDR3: CSAPRADNEQFF. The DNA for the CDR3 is TGCAGTGCCCCGAGGGCAGACAATGAGCAGTTCTTC.

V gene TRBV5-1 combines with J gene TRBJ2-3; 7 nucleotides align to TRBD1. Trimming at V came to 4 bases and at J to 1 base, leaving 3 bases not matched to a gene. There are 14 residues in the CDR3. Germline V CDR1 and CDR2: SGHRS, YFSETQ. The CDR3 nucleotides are TGCGCCAGCAGCACCACAGGGGGCACAGATACGCAGTATTTT. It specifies CASSTTGGTDTQYF.

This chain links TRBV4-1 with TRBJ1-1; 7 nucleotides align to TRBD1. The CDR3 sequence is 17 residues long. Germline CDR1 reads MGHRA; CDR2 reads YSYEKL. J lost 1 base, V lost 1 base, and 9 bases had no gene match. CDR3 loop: CASSQATPGQRNTEAFF. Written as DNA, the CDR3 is TGCGCCAGCAGCCAAGCCACGCCGGGACAGAGGAACACTGAAGCTTTCTTT.

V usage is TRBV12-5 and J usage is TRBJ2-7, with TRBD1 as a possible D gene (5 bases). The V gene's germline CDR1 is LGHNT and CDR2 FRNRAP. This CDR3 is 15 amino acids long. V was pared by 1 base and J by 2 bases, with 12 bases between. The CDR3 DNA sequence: TGTGCTAGTGGTTTGGGACAGCGTCGCCCCTACGAGCAGTACTTC. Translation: CASGLGQRRPYEQYF. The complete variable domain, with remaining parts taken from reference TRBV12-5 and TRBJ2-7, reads DARVTQTPRHKVTEMGQEVTMRCQPILGHNTVFWYRQTMMQGLELLAYFRNRAPLDDSGMPKDRFSAEMPDATLATLKIQPSEPRDSAVYFCASGLGQRRPYEQYFGPGTRLTVT.

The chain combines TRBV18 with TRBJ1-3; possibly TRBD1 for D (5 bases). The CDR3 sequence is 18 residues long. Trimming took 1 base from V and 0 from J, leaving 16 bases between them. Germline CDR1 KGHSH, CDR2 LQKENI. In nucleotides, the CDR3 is TGTGCCAGCTCACCACGGGTTCAGGACATCAGCTCTGGAAACACCATATATTTT. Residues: CASSPRVQDISSGNTIYF.

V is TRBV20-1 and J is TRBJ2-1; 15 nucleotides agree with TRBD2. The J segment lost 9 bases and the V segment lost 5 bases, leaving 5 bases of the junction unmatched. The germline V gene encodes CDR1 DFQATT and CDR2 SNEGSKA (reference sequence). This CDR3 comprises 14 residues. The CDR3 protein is CSAWTGLAGGEQFF. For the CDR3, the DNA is TGCAGTGCTTGGACGGGACTAGCGGGAGGTGAGCAGTTCTTC.

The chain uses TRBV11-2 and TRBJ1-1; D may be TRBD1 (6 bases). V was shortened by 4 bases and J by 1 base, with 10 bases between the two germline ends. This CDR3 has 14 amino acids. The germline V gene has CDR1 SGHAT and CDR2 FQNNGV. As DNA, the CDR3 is TGTGCCAGCAGCTCTCGGACAGCGAACACTGAAGCTTTCTTT. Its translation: CASSSRTANTEAFF.

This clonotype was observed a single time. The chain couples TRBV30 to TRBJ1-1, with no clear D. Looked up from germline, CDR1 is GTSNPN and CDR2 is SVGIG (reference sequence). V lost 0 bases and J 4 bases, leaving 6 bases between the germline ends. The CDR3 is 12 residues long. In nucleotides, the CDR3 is TGTGCCTGGAGTGTTGTGGTCACTGAAGCTTTCTTT. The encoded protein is CAWSVVVTEAFF.

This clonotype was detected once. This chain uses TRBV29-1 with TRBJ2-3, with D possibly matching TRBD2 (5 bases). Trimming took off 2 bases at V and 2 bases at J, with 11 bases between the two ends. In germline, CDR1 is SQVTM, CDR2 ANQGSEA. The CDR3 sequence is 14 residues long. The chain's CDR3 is CSVENSGVTDTQYF. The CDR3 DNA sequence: TGCAGCGTTGAAAACAGCGGCGTCACAGATACGCAGTATTTT.

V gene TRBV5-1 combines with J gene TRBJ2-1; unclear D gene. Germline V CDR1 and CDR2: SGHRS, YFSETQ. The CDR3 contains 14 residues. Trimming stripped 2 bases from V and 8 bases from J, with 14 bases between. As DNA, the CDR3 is TGCGCCAGCAGCTTTGGCGGAAGGTGGGATGAGCAGTTCTTC. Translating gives CASSFGGRWDEQFF.

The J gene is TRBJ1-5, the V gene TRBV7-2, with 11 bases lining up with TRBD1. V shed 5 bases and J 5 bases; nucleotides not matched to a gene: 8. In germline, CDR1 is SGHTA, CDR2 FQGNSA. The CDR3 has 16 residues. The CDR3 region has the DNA TGTGCCAGCAGCAAGCGGGACAGGGGGAGAGATCAGCCCCAGCATTTT. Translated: CASSKRDRGRDQPQHF.

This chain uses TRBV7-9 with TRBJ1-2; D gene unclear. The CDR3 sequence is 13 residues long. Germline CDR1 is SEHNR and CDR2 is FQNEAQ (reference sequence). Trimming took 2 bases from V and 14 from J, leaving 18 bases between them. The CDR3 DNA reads TGTGCCAGCAGCTTAATGGAAGGTAGCCTCGAAACCTTC. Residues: CASSLMEGSLETF.

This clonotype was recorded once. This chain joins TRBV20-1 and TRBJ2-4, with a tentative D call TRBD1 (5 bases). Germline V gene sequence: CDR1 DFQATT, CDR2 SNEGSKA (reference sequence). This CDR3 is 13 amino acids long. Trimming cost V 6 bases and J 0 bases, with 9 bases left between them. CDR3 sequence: CSAPGQAKNIQYF. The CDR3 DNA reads TGCAGTGCGCCCGGACAAGCCAAAAACATTCAGTACTTC.

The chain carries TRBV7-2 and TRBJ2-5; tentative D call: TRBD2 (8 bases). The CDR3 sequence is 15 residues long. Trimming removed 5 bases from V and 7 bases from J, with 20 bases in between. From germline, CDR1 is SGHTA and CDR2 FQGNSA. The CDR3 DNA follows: TGTGCCAGCAGCGAAGGGGGCGGGGGGTATGGGACCCAGTACTTC. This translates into CASSEGGGGYGTQYF.

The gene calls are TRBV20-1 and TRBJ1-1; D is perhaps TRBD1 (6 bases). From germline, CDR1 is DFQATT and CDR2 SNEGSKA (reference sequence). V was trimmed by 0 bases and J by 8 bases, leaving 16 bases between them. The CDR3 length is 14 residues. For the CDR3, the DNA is TGCAGTGCTAGAGATGGAGGACAGCCTTTCGAAGCTTTCTTT. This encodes CSARDGGQPFEAFF.

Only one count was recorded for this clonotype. Here the CDR3 reads CASSLDVGSNQPQHF. CDR3 nucleotides: TGCGCCAGCAGCTTGGATGTGGGAAGCAATCAGCCCCAGCATTTT. The rearrangement links TRBV5-1 to TRBJ1-5; no clear D gene. Trimming left V 0 bases short and J 1 base short, with 8 bases between. Per the germline V gene, CDR1 is SGHRS and CDR2 is YFSETQ. The CDR3 loop spans 15 amino acids.

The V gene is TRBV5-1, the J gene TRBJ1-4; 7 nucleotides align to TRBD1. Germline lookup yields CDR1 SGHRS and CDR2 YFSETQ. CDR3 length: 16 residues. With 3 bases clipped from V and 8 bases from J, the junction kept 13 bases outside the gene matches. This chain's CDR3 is CASSSISRQGEEKLFF. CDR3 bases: TGCGCCAGCAGCTCTATATCCCGACAGGGTGAAGAAAAACTGTTTTTT. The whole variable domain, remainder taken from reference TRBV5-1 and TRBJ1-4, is KAGVTQTPRYLIKTRGQQVTLSCSPISGHRSVSWYQQTPGQGLQFLFEYFSETQRNKGNFPGRFSGRQFSNSRSEMNVSTLELGDSALYLCASSSISRQGEEKLFFGSGTQLSVL.

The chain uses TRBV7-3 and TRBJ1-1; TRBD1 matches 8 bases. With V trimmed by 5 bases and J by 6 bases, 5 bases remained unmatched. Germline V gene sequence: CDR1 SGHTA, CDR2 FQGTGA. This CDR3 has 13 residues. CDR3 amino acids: CASSRQGLPEAFF. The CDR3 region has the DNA TGTGCCAGCAGCAGACAGGGGTTGCCTGAAGCTTTCTTT.

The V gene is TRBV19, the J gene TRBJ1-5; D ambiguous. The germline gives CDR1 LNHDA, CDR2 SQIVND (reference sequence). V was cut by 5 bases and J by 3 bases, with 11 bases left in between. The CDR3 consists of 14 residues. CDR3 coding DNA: TGTGCCAGTAGTCCGGTGAAACCCAATCAGCCCCAGCATTTT. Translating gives CASSPVKPNQPQHF. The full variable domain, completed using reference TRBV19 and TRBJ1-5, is DGGITQSPKYLFRKEGQNVTLSCEQNLNHDAMYWYRQDPGQGLRLIYYSQIVNDFQKGDIAEGYSVSREKKESFPLTVTSAQKNPTAFYLCASSPVKPNQPQHFGDGTRLSIL.